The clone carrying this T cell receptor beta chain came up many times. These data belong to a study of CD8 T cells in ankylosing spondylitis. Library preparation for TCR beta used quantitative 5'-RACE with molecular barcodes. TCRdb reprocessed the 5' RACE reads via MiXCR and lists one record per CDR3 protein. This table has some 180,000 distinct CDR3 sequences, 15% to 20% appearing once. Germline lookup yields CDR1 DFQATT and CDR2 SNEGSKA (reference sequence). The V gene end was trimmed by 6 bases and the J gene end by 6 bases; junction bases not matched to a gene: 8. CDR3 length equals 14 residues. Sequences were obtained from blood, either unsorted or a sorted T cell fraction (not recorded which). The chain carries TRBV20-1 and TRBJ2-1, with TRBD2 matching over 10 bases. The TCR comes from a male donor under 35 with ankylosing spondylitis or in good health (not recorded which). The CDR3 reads CSALASGSANEQFF. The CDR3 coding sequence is TGCAGTGCCCTGGCTAGCGGGAGTGCCAATGAGCAGTTCTTC.